This T cell receptor beta chain is drawn from a study of T cells in Graves' hyperthyroidism and ophthalmopathy. In the study overall: Upon initial diagnosis and before any treatment, peripheral blood was collected.

Study observations and caveats: Ophthalmopathy onset followed model prediction by a median approximately 5.9 months.

Ten or more counts support this clonotype. Its antigen remains unidentified. Investigators excluded patients with uncontrolled infection, other autoimmune disease, pregnancy or lactation. Together with thyroid ultrasound, orbital computed tomography, serum thyroxine and TRAb, clinical symptoms were used for diagnoses. The source material, RNA transcripts, was used to amplify TCR beta CDR3 regions. The HTBI primer set drove a first-round RT-PCR of the TCR CDR3. Using its own MiXCR run on the multiplex PCR reads, TCRdb lists one record per CDR3 protein. This table holds approximately 400,000 distinct CDR3 sequences, around 16% found once. Sequencing was done on a sample of blood. This TCR was recovered from a woman under 30 with Graves' hyperthyroidism.

CDR3 sequence: CASTYSGGDIQFF. The CDR3, as DNA: TGTGCCAGCACCTACTCCGGGGGGGACATACAGTTCTTC. This chain connects TRBV27 to TRBJ2-1, with TRBD2 matching 8 bases. The CDR3 runs to 13 residues. Germline V gives CDR1 MNHEY, CDR2 SMNVEV (reference sequence). With 7 bases clipped from V and 13 bases from J, the junction kept 12 bases outside the gene matches.